The T cell receptor beta chain under discussion was sequenced for a study of blood T cells in healthy people across ages. Across the study: With template switching, about one barcoded beta molecule was captured per two T cells.

Study conclusions and caveats: Higher diversity, along with more naive CD4+ cells, distinguished long-lived donors from aged donors.

With regard to this clonotype: The antigen remains undetermined. Germline is not matched at one junction end, which may reflect a read error.

Germline assignment: CDR1 SGHRS and CDR2 YFSETQ. CDR3 length equals 16 residues. For the second PCR, which ran for roughly 7 to 11 cycles, a sample-barcoded 5' primer and a J-beta primer mix were used. TCRdb reprocessed the 5' RACE reads via MiXCR and lists one record per CDR3 protein. The repertoire holds 800,000 to 950,000 distinct CDR3 sequences, about 29% seen once, with roughly 10% in the top ten. The sample was also reused in another study, on T cells of mothers and their children. That investigation notes: The TCR beta CDR3 read count exceeded 10 million for each mother and was approximately 3 million for each child.

The chain recombines TRBV5-1 with TRBJ2-4, with 7 nucleotides matching TRBD2. The end of the DNA aligns better with TRBJ2-7, so the J call may be wrong. The receptor was isolated from a woman between 40 and 55 years old in good health. The sample taken for sequencing was blood. CDR3 loop: CASSFSSGASSNEQYF. CDR3 DNA sequence: TGCGCCAGCAGCTTCAGCAGCGGGGCAAGCTCCAACGAGCAGTACTTC.